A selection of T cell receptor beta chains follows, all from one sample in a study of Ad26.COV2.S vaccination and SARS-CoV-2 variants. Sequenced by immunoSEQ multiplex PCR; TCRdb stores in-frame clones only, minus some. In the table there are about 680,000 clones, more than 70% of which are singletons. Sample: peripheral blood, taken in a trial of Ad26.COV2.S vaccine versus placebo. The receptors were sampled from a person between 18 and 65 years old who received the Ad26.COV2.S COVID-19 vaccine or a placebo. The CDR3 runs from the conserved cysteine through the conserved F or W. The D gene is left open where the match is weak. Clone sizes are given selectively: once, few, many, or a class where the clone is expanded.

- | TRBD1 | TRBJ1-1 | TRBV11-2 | TGTGCCAGCAGCTTCCCCGGACAGGGTTACACTGAAGCTTTCTTT | CASSFPGQGYTEAFF
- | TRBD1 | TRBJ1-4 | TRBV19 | TGTGCCAGTCGACAGGGCCTCCCAGCTAATGAAAAACTGTTTTTT | CASRQGLPANEKLFF
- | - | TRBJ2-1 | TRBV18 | TGTGCCAGCTCGCCCGGGAGCAGCTCCTACAATGAGCAGTTCTTC | CASSPGSSSYNEQFF
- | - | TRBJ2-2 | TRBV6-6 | TGTGCCAGCGGGGGGACGAGGAACACCGGGGAGCTGTTTTTT | CASGGTRNTGELFF
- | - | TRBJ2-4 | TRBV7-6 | TGTGCCAGCAGCTTAGGGGGGGAGAGGGAGAAGTACTTC | CASSLGGEREKYF
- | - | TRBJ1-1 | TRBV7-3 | TGTGCCAGCAAGCTCACCCCGAACACTGAAGCTTTCTTT | CASKLTPNTEAFF
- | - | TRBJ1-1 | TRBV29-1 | TGCAGCGTCTGGACAGTTATGAACACTGAAGCTTTCTTT | CSVWTVMNTEAFF
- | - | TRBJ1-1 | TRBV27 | TGTGCCAGCAGTTTATTCTGGTGGGGGGCGGACACTGAAGCTTTCTTT | CASSLFWWGADTEAFF
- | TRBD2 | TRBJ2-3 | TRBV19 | TGTGCCAGTAGTGCAGCTGAATGGCCTAGCGGGAGGGGGGGCACAGATACGCAGTATTTT | CASSAAEWPSGRGGTDTQYF
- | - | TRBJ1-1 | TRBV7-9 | TGTGCCAGCAGCTACGGCAGGAACACTGAAGCTTTCTTT | CASSYGRNTEAFF
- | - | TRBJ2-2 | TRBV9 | TGTGCCAGCAGCGGGGAAGCAGCGGGGAACACCGGGGAGCTGTTTTTT | CASSGEAAGNTGELFF
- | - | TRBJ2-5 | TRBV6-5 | TGTGCCAGCAGTTACTCGAGATTCGGGACCCAGTACTTC | CASSYSRFGTQYF
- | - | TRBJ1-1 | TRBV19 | TGTGCCAGTAGTATAAGGGCAGGGGCGGCCACTGAAGCTTTCTTT | CASSIRAGAATEAFF
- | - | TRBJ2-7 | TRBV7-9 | TGTGCCAGCAGCTTTCCGGGGCCGAGCTACGAGCAGTACTTC | CASSFPGPSYEQYF
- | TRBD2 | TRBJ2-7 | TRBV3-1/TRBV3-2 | TGTGCCAGCAGCCAAGTGGTGGGGACAGGACTAGCGGGACGCTACGAGCAGTACTTC | CASSQVVGTGLAGRYEQYF
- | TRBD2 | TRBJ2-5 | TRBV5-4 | TGTGCTCACTCCCACGCTGGCGGGGGTATGCGGCAGACCCAGTACTTC | CAHSHAGGGMRQTQYF
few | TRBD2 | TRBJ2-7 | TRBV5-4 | TGTGCCAGCAGCTGGACTAGCGGACTATCCTACGAGCAGTACTTC | CASSWTSGLSYEQYF
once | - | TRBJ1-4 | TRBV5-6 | TGTGCCAGCAGCTTGGTGTCTGGGGCGACTAATGAAAAACTGTTTTTT | CASSLVSGATNEKLFF
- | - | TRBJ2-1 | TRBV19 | TGTGCCAGTAGTACGGGGCCACACTACAATGAGCAGTTCTTC | CASSTGPHYNEQFF
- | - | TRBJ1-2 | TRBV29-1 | TGCAGCGTTGATCTAGGGGGGACCTATGGCTACACCTTC | CSVDLGGTYGYTF
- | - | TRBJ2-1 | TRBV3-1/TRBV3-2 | TGTGCCAGCAGCCGTACGACTAGTTACAATGAGCAGTTCTTC | CASSRTTSYNEQFF
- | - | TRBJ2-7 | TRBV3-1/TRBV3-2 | TGTGCCAGCAGCCAAGTCAACACCTTTACCTACGAGCAGTACTTC | CASSQVNTFTYEQYF
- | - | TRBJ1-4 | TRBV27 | TGTGCCAGCAGCTTCCAAGTGAGGGGCGCGGGGGAAGAAAAACTGTTTTTT | CASSFQVRGAGEEKLFF
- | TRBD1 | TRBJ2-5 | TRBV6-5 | TGTGCCAGCAAGACAGGGTTGGAGACCCAGTACTTC | CASKTGLETQYF
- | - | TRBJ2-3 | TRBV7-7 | TGTGCTAGCAGCGACTCCGGGCGCGGCACAGATACGCAGTATTTT | CASSDSGRGTDTQYF
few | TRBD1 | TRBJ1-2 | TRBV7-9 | TGTGCCAGCAGCGCCGCCGGGACAGGCTCTTATGGCTACACCTTC | CASSAAGTGSYGYTF
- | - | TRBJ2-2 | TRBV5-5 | TGTGCCAGCACCCTTGGAAGGGTCGACACCGGGGAGCTGTTTTTT | CASTLGRVDTGELFF
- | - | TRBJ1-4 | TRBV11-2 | TGTGCCAGCAGCCTAAGGGGGGGCTGGGCTGCAACTAATGAAAAACTGTTTTTT | CASSLRGGWAATNEKLFF
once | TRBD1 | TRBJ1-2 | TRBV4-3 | TGCGCCAGCAGCCAAGATACGAGGACAGGACTTTTAGATGGCTACACCTTC | CASSQDTRTGLLDGYTF
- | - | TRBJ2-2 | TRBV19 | TGTGCCAGTAGTATAAGCGGGAACACCGGGGAGCTGTTTTTT | CASSISGNTGELFF
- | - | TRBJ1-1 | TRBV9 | TGTGCCAGCAGTCCAAGTACTTCCAGGGAGTACGCTGAAGCTTTCTTT | CASSPSTSREYAEAFF
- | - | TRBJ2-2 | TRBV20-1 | TGCAGTGGGACGGATGGGGGGGAGCTGTTTTTT | CSGTDGGELFF
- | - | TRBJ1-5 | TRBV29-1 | TGCAGCGTTGTGGGGGGGAGCAATCAGCCCCAGCATTTT | CSVVGGSNQPQHF
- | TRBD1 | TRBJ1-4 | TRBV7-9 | TGTGCCAGCAGCAAGAGGACAGGGTTGAAGGAAAAACTGTTTTTT | CASSKRTGLKEKLFF
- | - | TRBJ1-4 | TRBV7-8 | TGTGCCAGCAGCTTAATGGCAGGGTTTACTAATGAAAAACTGTTTTTT | CASSLMAGFTNEKLFF